One and the same sample provided the 13 T cell receptor beta chains below, sequenced in a study of blood T cell repertoires in COVID-19. Assay: immunoSEQ multiplex PCR; the TCRdb copy retains only in-frame clones and omits some. This sample has fewer than 30,000 clones, with about 91% found just once. Sequenced material: peripheral blood. The receptor set was obtained from a human donor in a cohort sampled during active COVID-19.

V gene TRBV19 combines with J gene TRBJ1-4; 11 bases are a match to TRBD1. V lost 5 bases and J lost 7; bases outside the gene matches: 6. The CDR3 is 15 amino acids. Looked up from germline, CDR1 is LNHDA and CDR2 is SQIVND (reference sequence). The CDR3: CASSSSGTGGEKLFF. CDR3 bases: TGTGCCAGTAGTTCCTCCGGGACAGGGGGTGAAAAACTGTTTTTT. Filled out from reference TRBV19 and TRBJ1-4, the complete variable domain reads DGGITQSPKYLFRKEGQNVTLSCEQNLNHDAMYWYRQDPGQGLRLIYYSQIVNDFQKGDIAEGYSVSREKKESFPLTVTSAQKNPTAFYLCASSSSGTGGEKLFFGSGTQLSVL.

The chain combines TRBV20-1 with TRBJ2-7; 12 positions agree with TRBD2. CDR1 and CDR2 from the germline V gene are DFQATT and SNEGSKA (reference sequence). The length of the CDR3 is 17 residues. V was pared by 3 bases and J by 5 bases, with 14 bases of the junction left unmatched. The chain's CDR3 is CSASWWTSGTQRHEQYF. Here the CDR3 DNA reads TGCAGTGCTAGTTGGTGGACTAGCGGGACCCAGCGTCACGAGCAGTACTTC.

This clone occurred a few times. The rearrangement uses TRBV7-7 and TRBJ2-7, with 8 nucleotides matching TRBD2. The CDR3 is 15 amino acids. The V gene's germline CDR1 is SSHAT and CDR2 FNYEAQ (reference sequence). V was pared by 1 base and J by 4 bases, with 6 bases of the junction left unmatched. CDR3: CASSLEAGGYYEQYF. Written as DNA, the CDR3 is TGTGCCAGCAGCTTAGAGGCGGGGGGTTATTACGAGCAGTACTTC. The variable domain in full, completed from reference TRBV7-7 and TRBJ2-7, reads GAGVSQSPRYKVTKRGQDVTLRCDPISSHATLYWYQQALGQGPEFLTYFNYEAQPDKSGLPSDRFSAERPEGSISTLTIQRTEQRDSAMYRCASSLEAGGYYEQYFGPGTRLTVT.

The rearrangement uses TRBV30 and TRBJ2-1; TRBD2 aligns across 12 bases. Germline CDR1 is GTSNPN and CDR2 is SVGIG (reference sequence). Losses at the gene ends were 2 bases for V and 10 bases for J; bases not matched to a gene: 12. The CDR3 is made up of 16 amino acids. The DNA of the CDR3 is TGTGCCTGGAGTCTCCTCGGACTAGCGGGACTTGGGGAGCAGTTCTTC. It yields the protein CAWSLLGLAGLGEQFF.

To note about this clone: One junction end disagrees with the germline gene, perhaps due to a read error. The gene calls are TRBV5-4 and TRBJ2-2; TRBD2 matches at 10 bases. Germline loops: CDR1 SGHNT, CDR2 YYREEE (reference sequence). The length of the CDR3 is 16 residues. The CDR3: CASSFASGRNNGELFF. In nucleotides, the CDR3 is TGTGCCAGCAGCTTCGCTAGCGGGAGAAACAACGGGGAGCTGTTTTTT.

The rearrangement joins TRBV3-1 (or the pseudogene TRBV3-2) to TRBJ1-3, with D hard to call. Trimming took 0 bases from V and 4 from J, leaving 7 bases between them. CDR1 is LGHDT, CDR2 YNNKEL, per germline (reference sequence). The CDR3 length is 14 residues. CDR3 region: CASSQDLWGNTIYF. CDR3 nucleotide sequence: TGTGCCAGCAGCCAAGATCTATGGGGAAACACCATATATTTT.

The J gene is TRBJ1-6, the V gene TRBV2; D perhaps matches TRBD1 (6 bases). The CDR3 sequence is 14 residues long. CDR1 is SNHLY, CDR2 FYNNEI, per germline. V was pared by 1 base and J by 10 bases, with 11 bases between. As DNA, the CDR3 is TGTGCCAGCAGTGAAGACAGGGTAGGGTCACCCCTCCACTTT. Amino acid sequence: CASSEDRVGSPLHF.

The V call is TRBV2, the J call TRBJ1-1; possible D gene TRBD1, 6 bases. The V and J ends lost 4 bases and 6 bases respectively, with 12 bases between them. The V gene's germline CDR1 is SNHLY and CDR2 FYNNEI. The CDR3 is 13 residues long. The DNA for the CDR3 is TGTGCCAGCAGTGGAGGGGGGAGGGCTGAAGCTTTCTTT. It is translated as CASSGGGRAEAFF. The variable domain in full, completed from reference TRBV2 and TRBJ1-1, reads EPEVTQTPSHQVTQMGQEVILRCVPISNHLYFYWYRQILGQKVEFLVSFYNNEISEKSEIFDDQFSVERPDGSNFTLKIRSTKLEDSAMYFCASSGGGRAEAFFGQGTRLTVV.

This clone appeared once. J is TRBJ1-2 and V is TRBV30; 7 bases are shared with TRBD1. The CDR3 consists of 15 residues. Germline V gives CDR1 GTSNPN, CDR2 SVGIG (reference sequence). V lost 4 bases, J lost 5 bases, and 13 bases stayed unmatched. This chain's CDR3 is CAWNAKQGIGYGYTF. The DNA for the CDR3 is TGTGCCTGGAATGCAAAACAGGGGATCGGGTATGGCTACACCTTC. Supplemented by reference TRBV30 and TRBJ1-2, the full variable domain reads SQTIHQWPATLVQPVGSPLSLECTVEGTSNPNLYWYRQAAGRGLQLLFYSVGIGQISSEVPQNLSASRPQDRQFILSSKKLLLSDSGFYLCAWNAKQGIGYGYTFGSGTRLTVV.

This clone was seen just once. V is TRBV9 and J is TRBJ1-5; maybe TRBD1 (5 bases). CDR1 SGDLS and CDR2 YYNGEE come from the germline V gene. V lost 4 bases and J lost 6, with 17 bases in between. CDR3 length: 15 amino acids. The CDR3 sequence: CASSSGGLNSQPQHF. The CDR3 DNA sequence: TGTGCCAGCAGCTCCGGGGGTCTAAACAGTCAGCCCCAGCATTTT.

The J gene is TRBJ1-6, the V gene TRBV7-2, with 9 bases aligning to TRBD1. Germline CDR1 and CDR2: SGHTA and FQGNSA. The CDR3 runs to 16 residues. Trimming at V came to 5 bases and at J to 11 bases, leaving 13 bases not matched to a gene. The CDR3 sequence is CASSPLRGTGRPPLHF. In nucleotides, the CDR3 is TGTGCCAGCAGCCCGCTAAGAGGGACAGGGCGGCCACCCCTCCACTTT.

This clone was picked up one time. The chain links TRBV10-3 to TRBJ1-5, with D possibly matching TRBD1 (6 bases). Germline lookup yields CDR1 ENHRY and CDR2 SYGVKD. The CDR3 runs to 15 residues. V dropped 3 bases and J dropped 1 base, with 10 bases sitting between them. The CDR3 loop is CAISDPGHSNQPQHF. The CDR3 nucleotides are TGTGCCATCAGTGACCCGGGACACAGCAATCAGCCCCAGCATTTT.

The chain combines TRBV7-2 with TRBJ1-6; 7 bases map to TRBD1. The CDR3 is made up of 15 amino acids. Looked up from germline, CDR1 is SGHTA and CDR2 is FQGNSA. With V trimmed by 1 base and J by 9 bases, 6 bases remained unmatched. CDR3 DNA sequence: TGTGCCAGCAGCTTAGGACAGGGTGACAGTTCACCCCTCCACTTT. This codes for CASSLGQGDSSPLHF. Complete variable domain (other parts from reference TRBV7-2 and TRBJ1-6): GAGVSQSPSNKVTEKGKDVELRCDPISGHTALYWYRQSLGQGLEFLIYFQGNSAPDKSGLPSDRFSAERTGGSVSTLTIQRTQQEDSAVYLCASSLGQGDSSPLHFGNGTRLTVT.